This T cell receptor (beta chain) was identified during a study of blood T cell repertoires in COVID-19. Study context: Some COVID-19 samples were acute and others convalescent; all came from the United States, Italy and Spain. T cells, B-cell-depleted T cells, or PBMCs supplied cDNA or gDNA.

In Seattle, patients joined the study during active infection and were tracked longitudinally. In the study's own analysis: Using reference gene primer amplification, nucleated cell counts were estimated. Here immunoSEQ multiplex PCR was the method, and the copy in TCRdb shows in-frame clones only, minus some. For V, J and clone size, that table is used; D and trimming come from the DNA. Counted here are around 190,000 clones, about 88% occurring once; the ten biggest clones make up roughly a sixth. The sample was peripheral blood. The receptor comes from a man aged 50-60 years with COVID-19, enrolled during active disease.

The CDR3 is CASTHTGRNTEAFF. The CDR3 DNA follows: TGTGCCAGCACCCACACAGGACGGAACACTGAAGCTTTCTTT. This sequence joins TRBV6-5 and TRBJ1-1; TRBD1 might be the D (5 bases). V lost 7 bases and J lost 1, with 13 bases in between. The CDR3 loop spans 14 amino acids. The germline V gene encodes CDR1 MNHEY and CDR2 SVGAGI.